The T cell receptor beta chain under discussion was sequenced for a study of T cells in Graves' hyperthyroidism and ophthalmopathy. Whole-study findings and limits: Ophthalmopathy, which appeared later, was predicted by the model a median approximately six months before onset. Most thyroid clonotypes expanded above 0.001 were also detected in blood.

Regarding this clonotype: Its antigen is undetermined.

What was amplified from RNA transcripts were TCR beta CDR3 regions. The TCR CDR3 was amplified in a first-round RT-PCR using the HTBI primer set. TCRdb passed the multiplex PCR reads through MiXCR, listing each CDR3 protein once. The sample shows hundreds of thousands of distinct CDR3 sequences, nearly 45% of them seen only once. Germline assignment: CDR1 DFQATT and CDR2 SNEGSKA (reference sequence). Deletions cut 6 bases from V and 7 bases from J, with 10 bases between. The CDR3 has 11 amino acids. Material for sequencing was peripheral blood or thyroid tissue (not recorded which). The chain recombines TRBV20-1 with TRBJ1-5; D remains ambiguous. This clonotype was sampled from an adult man with Graves' disease, either hyperthyroidism or ophthalmopathy (not recorded which). CDR3 residues: CSAGRDQPQHF. Written as DNA, the CDR3 is TGCAGTGCGGGCAGAGACCAGCCCCAGCATTTT.